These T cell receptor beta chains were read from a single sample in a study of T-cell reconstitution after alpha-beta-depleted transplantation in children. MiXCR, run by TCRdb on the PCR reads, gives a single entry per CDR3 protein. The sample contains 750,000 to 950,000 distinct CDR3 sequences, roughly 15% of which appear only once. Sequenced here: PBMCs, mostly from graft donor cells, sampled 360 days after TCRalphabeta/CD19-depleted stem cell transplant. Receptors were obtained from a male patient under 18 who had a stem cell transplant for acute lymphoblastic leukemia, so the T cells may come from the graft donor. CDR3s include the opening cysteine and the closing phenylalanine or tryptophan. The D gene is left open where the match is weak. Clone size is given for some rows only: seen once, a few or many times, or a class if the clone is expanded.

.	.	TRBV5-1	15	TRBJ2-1	TGCGCCAGCAGCTTTATTAGGTCCAGGCAGGAGACCCAGTTCTTC	CASSFIRSRQETQFF
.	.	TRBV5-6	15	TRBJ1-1	TGTGCCAGCATCTTAAGGAGGACAATGAACACTGAAGCTTTCTTT	CASILRRTMNTEAFF
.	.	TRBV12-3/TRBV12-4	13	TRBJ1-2	TGTGCCAGCAGTTTTTTGGGGGGATATGGCTACACCTTC	CASSFLGGYGYTF
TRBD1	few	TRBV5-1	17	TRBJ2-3	TGCGCCAGCAGCGCAGGGACAGCTTCTGGAGGCACAGATACGCAGTATTTT	CASSAGTASGGTDTQYF
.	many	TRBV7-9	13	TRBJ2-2	TGTGCCAGCAGCCCCAGACATACCGGGGAGCTGTTTTTT	CASSPRHTGELFF
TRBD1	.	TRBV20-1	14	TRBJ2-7	TGCAGTGCTACACGGGACAGCGCTTCTTACGAGCAGTACTTC	CSATRDSASYEQYF
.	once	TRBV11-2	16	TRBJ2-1	TGTGCCAGCAGCTTAGTCGCGAGGGCCGAAAGAAATGAGCAGTTCTTC	CASSLVARAERNEQFF
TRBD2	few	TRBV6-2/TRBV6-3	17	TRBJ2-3	TGTGCCAGCAGTTACCCCAAGACTAGCGGATACACAGATACGCAGTATTTT	CASSYPKTSGYTDTQYF
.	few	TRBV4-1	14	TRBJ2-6	TGCGCCAGCAGCCTTGGGACAGGGGCCAACGTCCTGACTTTC	CASSLGTGANVLTF
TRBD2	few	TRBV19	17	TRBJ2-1	TGTGCCAGTAGTATAATGCCCTTAGCGGGAGGGCGCAATGAGCAGTTCTTC	CASSIMPLAGGRNEQFF
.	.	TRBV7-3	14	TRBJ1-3	TGTGCCAGCAGCGCTGGGACAACTGGAAACACCATATATTTT	CASSAGTTGNTIYF
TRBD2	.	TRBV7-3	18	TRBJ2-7	TGTGCCAGCAGCTTAACCCGCTCGACTAGCGGGACCACCTACGAGCAGTACTTC	CASSLTRSTSGTTYEQYF
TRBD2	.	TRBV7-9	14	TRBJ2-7	TGTGCCAGCAGCCTGACTAGCTCAGCCTACGAGCAGTACTTC	CASSLTSSAYEQYF
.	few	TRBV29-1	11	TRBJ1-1	TGCCAAGGACAACTAAACACTGAAGCTTTCTTT	CQGQLNTEAFF
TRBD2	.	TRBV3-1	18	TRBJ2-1	TGTGCCAGCAGCCAAGATTTCGCGATAGCGGGATCCTACAATGAGCAGTTCTTC	CASSQDFAIAGSYNEQFF
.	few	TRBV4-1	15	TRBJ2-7	TGCGCCAGCAGCCAAGGCGGGGGCAGCGCCTACGAGCAGTACTTC	CASSQGGGSAYEQYF
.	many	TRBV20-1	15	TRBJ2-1	TGCAGTGCTAGAGACGTACAGGGCCCATACAATGAGCAGTTCTTC	CSARDVQGPYNEQFF
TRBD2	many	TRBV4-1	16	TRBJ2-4	TGCGCCAGCAGCCAAGGACTAGCGGGAGCGAAAAACATTCAGTACTTC	CASSQGLAGAKNIQYF
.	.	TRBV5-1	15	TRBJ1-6	TGCGCCAGCAGCTTGGTCCCAGGGACCAATTCACCCCTCCACTTT	CASSLVPGTNSPLHF
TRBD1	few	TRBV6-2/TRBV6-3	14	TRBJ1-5	TGTGCCAGCAGTTATACGGCAGGGGGGCAGCCCCAGCATTTT	CASSYTAGGQPQHF
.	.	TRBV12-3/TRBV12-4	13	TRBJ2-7	TGTGCCAGCAGTTCGTACCGCTCCTACGAGCAGTACTTC	CASSSYRSYEQYF
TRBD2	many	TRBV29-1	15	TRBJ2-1	TGCAGCGCAACCGGGACTAGCGCCCGGTCCGATGAGCAGTTCTTC	CSATGTSARSDEQFF
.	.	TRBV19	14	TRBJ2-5	TGTGCCAGTAGTATAGTACAGGGACAAGAGACCCAGTACTTC	CASSIVQGQETQYF
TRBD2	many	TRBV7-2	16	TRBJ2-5	TGTGCCAGCAGCTTAGCGGGACTAGCAGCCCAAGAGACCCAGTACTTC	CASSLAGLAAQETQYF
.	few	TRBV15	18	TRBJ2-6	TGTGCCACCAGCGATCCGGGACTGTGGATCTCTGGGGCCAACGTCCTGACTTTC	CATSDPGLWISGANVLTF
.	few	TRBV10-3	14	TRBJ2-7	TGTGCCATCAGTGATAGGGGCCGGCGCTACGAGCAGTACTTC	CAISDRGRRYEQYF
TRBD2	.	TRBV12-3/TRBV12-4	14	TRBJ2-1	TGTGCCAGCAGTCCCGGGACTAAATACAATGAGCAGTTCTTC	CASSPGTKYNEQFF
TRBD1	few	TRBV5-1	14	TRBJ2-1	TGCGCCAGCAGCTTGGACAGGGGGCTGGATGAGCAGTTCTTC	CASSLDRGLDEQFF
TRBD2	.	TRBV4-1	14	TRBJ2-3	TGCGCCAGCAGCCAACCGGCGGGAGCAGATACGCAGTATTTT	CASSQPAGADTQYF
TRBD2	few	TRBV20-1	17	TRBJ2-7	TGCAGTGCTGTAGCGGGAGGGCCTGGGGCCGAACCCTACGAGCAGTACTTC	CSAVAGGPGAEPYEQYF
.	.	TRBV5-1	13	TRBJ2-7	TGCGCCAGCAGCTCGGGTTGGGGCTACGAGCAGTACTTC	CASSSGWGYEQYF
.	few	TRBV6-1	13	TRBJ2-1	TGTGCCAGCCCCGGGGGACGGGTGAATGAGCAGTTCTTC	CASPGGRVNEQFF
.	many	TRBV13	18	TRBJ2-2	TGTGCCAGCAGCTCCTTTCTTACCGGCGGGACTCGGCCCGGGGAGCTGTTTTTT	CASSSFLTGGTRPGELFF
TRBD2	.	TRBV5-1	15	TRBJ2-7	TGCGCCAGCAGCCCCTATGCTACTAGCGGCTACGAGCAGTACTTC	CASSPYATSGYEQYF
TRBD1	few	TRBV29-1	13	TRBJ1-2	TGCAGCGTTGAAACCGGACAGGGTTATGGCTACACCTTC	CSVETGQGYGYTF
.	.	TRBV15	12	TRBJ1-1	TGTGCCACCAGGGCGGAGGACACTGAAGCTTTCTTT	CATRAEDTEAFF
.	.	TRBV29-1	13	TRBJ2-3	TGCAGCGTTGTGCGGCGGAGCACAGATACGCAGTATTTT	CSVVRRSTDTQYF
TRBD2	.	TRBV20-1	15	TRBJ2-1	TGCAGTGCTAGTCCAGCGGGAGTGTTAAACAATGAGCAGTTCTTC	CSASPAGVLNNEQFF
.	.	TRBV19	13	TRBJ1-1	TGTGCCAGTAGTATGGTCGGATACACTGAAGCTTTCTTT	CASSMVGYTEAFF
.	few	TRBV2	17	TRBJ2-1	TGTGCCAGCAGTGAGGGCGCGACTGGGCCCCGCTACAATGAGCAGTTCTTC	CASSEGATGPRYNEQFF
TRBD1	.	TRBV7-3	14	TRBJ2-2	TGTGCCAGCAGTCCCGGGACAGGGATCGGGGAGCTGTTTTTT	CASSPGTGIGELFF
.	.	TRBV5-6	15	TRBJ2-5	TGTGCCAGCAGCCCTGTGACTAATAGGTGGGAGACCCAGTACTTC	CASSPVTNRWETQYF
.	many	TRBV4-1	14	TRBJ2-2	TGCGCCAGCAGCCAGTTAGCGAACACCGGGGAGCTGTTTTTT	CASSQLANTGELFF
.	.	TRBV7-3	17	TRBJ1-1	TGTGCCAGCTCCCACGCAGGCGTTCCCTATCGGAACACTGAAGCTTTCTTT	CASSHAGVPYRNTEAFF
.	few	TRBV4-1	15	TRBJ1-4	TGCGCCAGCAGACGCCCAGGACAAGGAAGCACAAAACTGTTTTTT	CASRRPGQGSTKLFF
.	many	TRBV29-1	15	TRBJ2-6	TGCAGCGTTCGGGCAGGACTCTCTGGGGCCAACGTCCTGACTTTC	CSVRAGLSGANVLTF